This TCR beta chain was captured in a study of T cells in Graves' hyperthyroidism and ophthalmopathy. CDR3 length equals 14 residues. Germline loops: CDR1 MDHEN, CDR2 SYDVKM. The V end lost 8 bases, the J end lost 5 bases, and 19 bases lay between the germline ends. About this clonotype: The antigen remains unidentified.

Overall study findings and caveats: Most thyroid clonotypes expanded above 0.001 appeared in blood too. Before onset, ophthalmopathy was predicted by the model a median around 6 months earlier.

The CDR3 regions of TCR beta were amplified from RNA transcripts. The TCR CDR3 was amplified in a first-round RT-PCR using the HTBI primer set. Via MiXCR, TCRdb re-called the multiplex PCR reads, giving one row per CDR3 protein. Of 400,000 to 600,000 distinct CDR3 sequences listed, approximately 16% are singletons. Diagnoses were established using clinical symptoms, serum thyroxine and TRAb, thyroid ultrasound and orbital computed tomography. The PBMCs had their origin in 10 ml of fresh peripheral blood. This chain connects TRBV28 to TRBJ2-7; D tentatively reads TRBD1 or TRBD2 (7 bases each). This TCR came from a woman in her 30s with Graves' ophthalmopathy. The sequenced sample was blood. The CDR3 reads CASGGLAGGDEQYF. CDR3 sequence (DNA): TGTGCCAGCGGGGGATTGGCAGGGGGGGACGAGCAGTACTTC.